Presented here are 18 T cell receptor beta chains from one specimen sequenced in a study of PD-1 blockade in classical Hodgkin lymphoma (dated by TCRdb to between 2020 and 2021). Receptor amplification or capture employed the immunoSEQ multiplex PCR assay. The immuneACCESS repertoire file appears here via TCRdb, limited to in-frame rearrangements. These files lack a portion of the clones; in checked studies, under half of the deficit traces to unresolved V genes, and the cause of the others is not known. Here the sample has roughly 20,000 clones; around 87% occur a single time. The ten top clones hold 6.8% of the sample. What the time point label conveys for this sample: newly diagnosed, previously untreated cHL patient sample. Magnetic negative selection with a Miltenyi CD8+ T cell isolation kit was used to purify CD8+ T cells from thawed PBMCs. The sample was CD8+ T cells from blood. These receptor sequences come from a human donor with classical Hodgkin lymphoma.

V gene TRBV6-5 combines with J gene TRBJ2-1, with TRBD2 matching 8 bases. Germline V gene lookup returns CDR1 MNHEY and CDR2 SVGAGI. The CDR3 runs 16 residues. V gave up 2 bases and J gave up 2 bases; unmatched junction bases: 5. The CDR3 DNA reads TGTGCCAGCAGTTACGACCGGGGGGGTGCCTACAATGAGCAGTTCTTC. This sequence encodes CASSYDRGGAYNEQFF.

The chain joins TRBV11-2 to TRBJ1-5; D may be TRBD1 (5 bases). The CDR3 runs 14 residues. The V gene lost 2 bases and the J gene lost 6 bases, with 11 bases spanning the gap. Germline V gene lookup returns CDR1 SGHAT and CDR2 FQNNGV. CDR3 protein: CASSLNAGGQPQHF. The CDR3 DNA follows: TGTGCCAGCAGCTTAAACGCGGGGGGTCAGCCCCAGCATTTT.

CDR3 sequence (DNA): TGTGCCAGCAGCCTTTCCCACGGGGATTGCGACCAGTACTTC. Translated, it gives CASSLSHGDCDQYF. J is TRBJ2-5 and V is TRBV7-9; D is possibly TRBD2 (5 bases). The CDR3 is 14 amino acids. V gave up 5 bases and J gave up 10 bases, with 20 bases separating them. Germline V gene sequence: CDR1 SEHNR, CDR2 FQNEAQ (reference sequence).

The chain couples TRBV18 to TRBJ2-3, with D unclear. Trimming removed 3 bases at V and 0 bases at J, with 7 bases between. CDR1 KGHSH and CDR2 LQKENI come from the germline V gene. This CDR3 is built from 14 residues. The CDR3 region has the DNA TGTGCCAGCTCACCTTACTCTAGCACAGATACGCAGTATTTT. As protein: CASSPYSSTDTQYF.

V usage is TRBV4-1 and J usage is TRBJ1-2; 9 bases fit TRBD1. Per the germline V gene, CDR1 is MGHRA and CDR2 is YSYEKL. The CDR3 length is 17 residues. V gave up 0 bases and J gave up 4 bases; unmatched junction bases: 9. The CDR3 DNA is TGCGCCAGCAGCCAAGATGGGGACAGGGTTGGGCCCTATGGCTACACCTTC. Amino acids: CASSQDGDRVGPYGYTF.

The genes are TRBV7-9 and TRBJ2-5; D is ambiguous. V was pared by 4 bases and J by 0 bases, with 12 bases between. This CDR3 has 15 amino acids. Germline V gene lookup returns CDR1 SEHNR and CDR2 FQNEAQ (reference sequence). CDR3 DNA: TGTGCCAGCAGCTCGGCCCACGAGTACCAAGAGACCCAGTACTTC. Translated, it gives CASSSAHEYQETQYF.

The V and J genes are TRBV30 and TRBJ1-4; D unclear. Trimming left V 0 bases short and J 8 bases short, with 13 bases between. This CDR3 region has 14 residues. Germline V gene data show CDR1 as GTSNPN and CDR2 as SVGIG (reference sequence). This CDR3 is CAWSVGGWTEKLFF. DNA for the CDR3: TGTGCCTGGAGTGTCGGAGGATGGACCGAAAAACTGTTTTTT.

This chain links TRBV7-9 with TRBJ1-4, with D perhaps TRBD1 (6 bases). Trimming stripped 4 bases from V and 6 bases from J, with 18 bases between. The CDR3 contains 16 residues. Germline-derived CDR1 and CDR2 are SEHNR and FQNEAQ (reference sequence). DNA of the CDR3: TGTGCCAGCAGCTCGCTCCCGGGGGGCTGGGATGAAAAACTGTTTTTT. Amino acids: CASSSLPGGWDEKLFF.

This chain joins TRBV19 and TRBJ2-1; 8 positions agree with TRBD1. V trimming: 5 bases; J trimming: 8 bases; junction bases outside the gene matches: 17. The length of the CDR3 is 17 residues. The germline CDR1 and CDR2 sequences are LNHDA and SQIVND (reference sequence). The chain's CDR3 is CASSGGSGGLIGYEQFF. In DNA form, the CDR3 reads TGTGCCAGTAGTGGTGGGTCAGGGGGCCTGATTGGGTATGAGCAGTTCTTC.

V is TRBV2 and J is TRBJ2-7; D is possibly TRBD1 (6 bases). V was cut by 4 bases and J by 9 bases, with 16 bases left in between. This CDR3 is 13 amino acids long. CDR1 is SNHLY and CDR2 is FYNNEI in the germline V gene. The CDR3 spells CASSGGPLEAQYF. The CDR3 DNA sequence: TGTGCCAGCAGTGGGGGGCCCCTCGAGGCGCAGTACTTC. Looking up the rest from reference TRBV2 and TRBJ2-7 gives the full variable domain: EPEVTQTPSHQVTQMGQEVILRCVPISNHLYFYWYRQILGQKVEFLVSFYNNEISEKSEIFDDQFSVERPDGSNFTLKIRSTKLEDSAMYFCASSGGPLEAQYFGPGTRLTVT.

The chain links TRBV6-1 to TRBJ2-6, with D perhaps TRBD1 (5 bases). The CDR3 contains 15 residues. Trimming stripped 2 bases from V and 0 bases from J, with 5 bases between. Per germline, CDR1 MNHNS and CDR2 SASEGT. CDR3 bases: TGTGCCAGCAGTGAACAGGGCTCTGGGGCCAACGTCCTGACTTTC. Protein: CASSEQGSGANVLTF.

The genes are TRBV15 and TRBJ1-2; D gene ambiguous. V gave up 6 bases and J gave up 8 bases, with 10 bases separating them. CDR1 and CDR2 (germline): LNHNV, YYDKDF (reference sequence). The CDR3 contains 11 residues. DNA for the CDR3: TGTGCCACCAGGGAGCTGAGAGGCTACACCTTC. This encodes CATRELRGYTF.

The genes are TRBV14 and TRBJ1-1; the D is unclear. V lost 5 bases, J lost 1 base, and 11 bases lay in between. This CDR3 region has 14 residues. Germline V CDR1 and CDR2: SGHDN, FVKESK. The CDR3 DNA reads as TGTGCCAGCAGCTCACGAATGGGGAACACTGAAGCTTTCTTT. This translates into CASSSRMGNTEAFF.

The chain recombines TRBV28 with TRBJ1-2; D not certain. This CDR3 is 15 amino acids long. V was clipped by 5 bases and J by 5 bases, with 18 bases between them. Germline CDR1 reads MDHEN; CDR2 reads SYDVKM. The CDR3 nucleotides are TGTGCCAGCAGTCAAACCCCACTTAGGGCTTATGGCTACACCTTC. Encoded protein: CASSQTPLRAYGYTF.

This clone was detected only a few times. V and J are TRBV4-1 and TRBJ1-1; maybe TRBD1 (6 bases). The germline gives CDR1 MGHRA, CDR2 YSYEKL. The germline V and J ends were trimmed by 5 bases and 5 bases, with 15 bases remaining between them. This CDR3 has 14 amino acids. CDR3 coding DNA: TGCGCCAGCAGCGCTTTTTTGGACAGAACTGAAGCTTTCTTT. Translation: CASSAFLDRTEAFF.

The chain links TRBV28 to TRBJ2-7; D could derive from TRBD1 or TRBD2 (5 bases each). The CDR3 totals 14 residues. Trimming cost V 3 bases and J 1 base, with 10 bases left between them. The V gene's germline CDR1 is MDHEN and CDR2 SYDVKM. CDR3: CASSLGTGSYEQYF. The DNA for the CDR3 is TGTGCCAGCAGTTTGGGGACGGGATCCTACGAGCAGTACTTC.

The genes are TRBV10-3 and TRBJ2-1; the D gene is possibly TRBD1 (9 bases). The CDR3 spans 16 residues. Germline V CDR1 and CDR2: ENHRY, SYGVKD. V lost 3 bases and J 8 bases, leaving 20 bases between the germline ends. The CDR3 spells CAISDGRDRVMDEQFF. Written as DNA, the CDR3 is TGTGCCATCAGTGACGGGAGGGACAGGGTGATGGATGAGCAGTTCTTC.

The chain uses TRBV10-2 and TRBJ1-6, with D uncertain. Trimming pared 5 bases from V and 6 bases from J, leaving 11 bases between. CDR3 length: 14 residues. From germline, CDR1 is WSHSY and CDR2 SAAADI. In nucleotides, the CDR3 is TGCGCCAGCAGTCCGGATCCGGGTAATTCACCCCTCCACTTT. This codes for CASSPDPGNSPLHF.